The source of this T cell receptor beta chain is a study of blood T cell repertoires in COVID-19. In the study overall: Samples came from the United States, Italy and Spain, spanning acute and convalescent COVID-19.

Original processing methods: Estimated nucleated cell counts came from reference gene primer amplification. Profiling relied on immunoSEQ multiplex PCR, and the TCRdb table lists in-frame clones only, not all of them. For V, J and clone size, that table is used; D and trimming come from the DNA. The sample consists of over 350,000 clones, 85% to 90% of them appearing once. Participants came from some 23 US areas, aged roughly 18 to 95 years. Each recovered donor of Cohort 3 presented with two negative PCRs, clearance, or symptom resolution. V was shortened by 0 bases and J by 10 bases, with 14 bases between the two germline ends. The CDR3 has 14 residues. Germline CDR1 and CDR2: SGHDN and FVKESK.

The chain combines TRBV14 with TRBJ2-3; D possibly corresponds to TRBD2 (5 bases). This TCR came from a woman in her forties or fifties who had recovered from COVID-19. Material for sequencing was PBMCs or T cells enriched from blood (not recorded which). The CDR3 loop reads CASSQEKGGWSQYF. The CDR3 DNA reads TGTGCCAGCAGCCAAGAAAAGGGCGGGTGGTCGCAGTATTTT.